The text below deals with one T cell receptor (beta chain). What it recognizes is unknown. These data come from a study of cytomegalovirus exposure and HLA in healthy donors. This CDR3 spans 14 amino acids. J was trimmed by 8 bases and V by 3 bases; bases with no gene match: 4. CDR1 SGDLS and CDR2 YYNGEE come from the germline V gene. Findings of the study overall: One cluster of highly shared sequence variants probably arose as a sequencing artifact. The authors later found HLA-associated TCR beta chains more clonally expanded than equally common others.

PCR used 60 Vbeta primers and 13 Jbeta primers. The assay was immunoSEQ multiplex PCR, and TCRdb's table has in-frame clones only and misses some. The data show some 160,000 clones, around 10% seen once. Sequences were obtained from PBMCs. The chain employs TRBV9 and TRBJ1-5; 11 nucleotides line up with TRBD1. The source is a male donor in good health and CMV-seronegative. The CDR3: CASSEDRGPEPQHF. Here the CDR3 DNA reads TGTGCCAGCAGCGAGGACAGGGGGCCCGAGCCCCAGCATTTT.